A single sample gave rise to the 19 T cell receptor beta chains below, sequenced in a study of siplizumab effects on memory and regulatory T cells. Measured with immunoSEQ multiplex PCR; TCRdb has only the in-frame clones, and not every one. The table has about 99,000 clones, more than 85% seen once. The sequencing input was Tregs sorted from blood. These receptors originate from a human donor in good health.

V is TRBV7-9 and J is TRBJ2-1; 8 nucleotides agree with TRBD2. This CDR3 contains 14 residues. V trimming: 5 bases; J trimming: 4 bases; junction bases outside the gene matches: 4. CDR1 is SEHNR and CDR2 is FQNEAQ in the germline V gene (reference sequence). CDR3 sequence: CASSRTSGYNEQFF. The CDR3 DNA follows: TGTGCCAGCAGCCGCACTAGCGGATACAATGAGCAGTTCTTC.

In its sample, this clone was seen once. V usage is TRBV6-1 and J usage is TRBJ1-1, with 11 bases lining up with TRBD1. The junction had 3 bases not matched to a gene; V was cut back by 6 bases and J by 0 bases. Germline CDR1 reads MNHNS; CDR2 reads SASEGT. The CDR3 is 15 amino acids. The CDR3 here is CASSRDRGMNTEAFF. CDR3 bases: TGTGCCAGCAGCAGGGACAGGGGGATGAACACTGAAGCTTTCTTT.

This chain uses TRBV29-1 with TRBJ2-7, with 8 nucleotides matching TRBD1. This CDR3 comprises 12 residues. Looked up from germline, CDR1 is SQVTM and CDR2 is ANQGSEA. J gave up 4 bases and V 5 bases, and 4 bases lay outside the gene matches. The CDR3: CSVRQGSYEQYF. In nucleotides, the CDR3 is TGCAGCGTTAGACAGGGGTCGTACGAGCAGTACTTC.

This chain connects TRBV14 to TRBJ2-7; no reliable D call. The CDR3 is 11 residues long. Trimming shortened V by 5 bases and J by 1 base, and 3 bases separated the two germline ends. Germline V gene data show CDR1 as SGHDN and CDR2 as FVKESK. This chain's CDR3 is CASSVSYEQYF. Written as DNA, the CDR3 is TGTGCCAGCAGCGTTTCCTACGAGCAGTACTTC. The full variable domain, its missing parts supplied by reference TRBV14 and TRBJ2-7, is EAGVTQFPSHSVIEKGQTVTLRCDPISGHDNLYWYRRVMGKEIKFLLHFVKESKQDESGMPNNRFLAERTGGTYSTLKVQPAELEDSGVYFCASSVSYEQYFGPGTRLTVT.

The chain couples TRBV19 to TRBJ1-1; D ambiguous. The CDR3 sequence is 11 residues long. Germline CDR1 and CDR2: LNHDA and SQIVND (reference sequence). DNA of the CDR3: TGTGGGAGTGGTCGGAAGACTGAAGCTTTCTTT. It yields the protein CGSGRKTEAFF.

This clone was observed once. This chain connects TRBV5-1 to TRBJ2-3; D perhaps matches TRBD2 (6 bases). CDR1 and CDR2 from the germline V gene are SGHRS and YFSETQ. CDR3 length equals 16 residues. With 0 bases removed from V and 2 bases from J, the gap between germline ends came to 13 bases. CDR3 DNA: TGCGCCAGCAGCTTGGCCCGGGACTTCTTCACAGATACGCAGTATTTT. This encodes CASSLARDFFTDTQYF. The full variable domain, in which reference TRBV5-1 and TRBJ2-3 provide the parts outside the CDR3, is KAGVTQTPRYLIKTRGQQVTLSCSPISGHRSVSWYQQTPGQGLQFLFEYFSETQRNKGNFPGRFSGRQFSNSRSEMNVSTLELGDSALYLCASSLARDFFTDTQYFGPGTRLTVL.

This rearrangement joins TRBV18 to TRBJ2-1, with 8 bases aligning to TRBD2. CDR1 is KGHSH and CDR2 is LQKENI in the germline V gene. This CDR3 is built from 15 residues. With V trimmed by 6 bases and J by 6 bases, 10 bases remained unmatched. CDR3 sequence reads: CASSPGTRDGNEQFF. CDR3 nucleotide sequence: TGTGCCAGCTCGCCCGGGACTAGGGACGGCAATGAGCAGTTCTTC.

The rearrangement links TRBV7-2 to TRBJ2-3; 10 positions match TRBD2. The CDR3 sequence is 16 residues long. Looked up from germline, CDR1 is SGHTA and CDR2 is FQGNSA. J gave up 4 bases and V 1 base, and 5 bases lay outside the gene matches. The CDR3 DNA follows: TGTGCCAGCAGCTTAGTGTCTAGCGGGAGTGCAGATACGCAGTATTTT. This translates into CASSLVSSGSADTQYF.

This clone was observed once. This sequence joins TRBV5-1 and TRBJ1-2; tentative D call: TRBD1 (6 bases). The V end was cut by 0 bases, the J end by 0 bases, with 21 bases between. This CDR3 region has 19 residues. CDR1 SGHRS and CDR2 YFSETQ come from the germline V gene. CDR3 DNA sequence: TGCGCCAGCAGCTTGGTGGGTCCGGGACACAGAGGCACTAACTATGGCTACACCTTC. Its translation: CASSLVGPGHRGTNYGYTF.

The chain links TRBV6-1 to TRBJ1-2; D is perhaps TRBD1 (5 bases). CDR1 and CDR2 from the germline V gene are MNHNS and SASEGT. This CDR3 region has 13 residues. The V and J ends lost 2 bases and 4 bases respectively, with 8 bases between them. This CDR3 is CASSELGAYGYTF. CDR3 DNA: TGTGCCAGCAGTGAACTTGGGGCCTATGGCTACACCTTC.

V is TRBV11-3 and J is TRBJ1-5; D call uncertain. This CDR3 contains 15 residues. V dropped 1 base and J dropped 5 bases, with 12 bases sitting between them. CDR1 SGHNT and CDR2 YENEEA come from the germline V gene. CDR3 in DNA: TGTGCCAGCAGCTTAGTTGGAACAGCATATCAGCCCCAGCATTTT. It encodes CASSLVGTAYQPQHF. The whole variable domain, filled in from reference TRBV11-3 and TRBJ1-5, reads EAGVVQSPRYKIIEKKQPVAFWCNPISGHNTLYWYLQNLGQGPELLIRYENEEAVDDSQLPKDRFSAERLKGVDSTLKIQPAELGDSAVYLCASSLVGTAYQPQHFGDGTRLSIL.

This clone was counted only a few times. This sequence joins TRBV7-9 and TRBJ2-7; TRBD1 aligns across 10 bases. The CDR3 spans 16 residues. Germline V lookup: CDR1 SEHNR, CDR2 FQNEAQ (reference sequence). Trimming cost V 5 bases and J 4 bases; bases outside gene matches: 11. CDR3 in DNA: TGTGCCAGCAGCAGATTTTCCGGGACAGGGGCGTACGAGCAGTACTTC. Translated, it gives CASSRFSGTGAYEQYF.

CDR3 DNA: TGTGCCATCAGGGACTGGACTAGCGGGGGCACCGGGGAGCTGTTTTTT. Translating gives CAIRDWTSGGTGELFF. The rearrangement links TRBV10-3 to TRBJ2-2; 13 bases match TRBD2. The CDR3 is made up of 16 amino acids. V lost 6 bases to trimming and J lost 4 bases; unmatched junction nucleotides: 5. Germline V CDR1 and CDR2: ENHRY, SYGVKD.

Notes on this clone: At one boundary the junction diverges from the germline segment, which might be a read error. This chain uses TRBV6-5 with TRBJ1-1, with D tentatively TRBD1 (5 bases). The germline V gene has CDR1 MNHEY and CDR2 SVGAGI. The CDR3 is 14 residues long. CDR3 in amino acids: CASSYSGQGAVLAF. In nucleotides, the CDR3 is TGTGCCAGCAGTTACTCGGGGCAGGGAGCCGTCCTGGCCTTT.

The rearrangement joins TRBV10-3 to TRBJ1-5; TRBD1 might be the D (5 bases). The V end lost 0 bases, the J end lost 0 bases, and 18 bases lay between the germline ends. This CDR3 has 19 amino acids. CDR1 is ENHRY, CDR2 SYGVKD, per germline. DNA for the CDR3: TGTGCCATCAGTGAGTCGTTAGGCCATCGGGGGTATAGCAATCAGCCCCAGCATTTT. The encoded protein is CAISESLGHRGYSNQPQHF.

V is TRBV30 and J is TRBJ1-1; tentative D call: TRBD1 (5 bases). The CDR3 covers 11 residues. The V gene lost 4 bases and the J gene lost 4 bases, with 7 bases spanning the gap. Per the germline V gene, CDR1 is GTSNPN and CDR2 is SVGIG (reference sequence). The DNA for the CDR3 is TGTGCCTGGATTGGGGGCACTGAAGCTTTCTTT. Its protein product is CAWIGGTEAFF.

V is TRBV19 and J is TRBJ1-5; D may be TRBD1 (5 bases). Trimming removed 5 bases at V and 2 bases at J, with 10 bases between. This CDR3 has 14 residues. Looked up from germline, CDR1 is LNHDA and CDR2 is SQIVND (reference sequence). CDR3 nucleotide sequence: TGTGCCAGTAGTTGGGGGTATGGCAATCAGCCCCAGCATTTT. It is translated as CASSWGYGNQPQHF.

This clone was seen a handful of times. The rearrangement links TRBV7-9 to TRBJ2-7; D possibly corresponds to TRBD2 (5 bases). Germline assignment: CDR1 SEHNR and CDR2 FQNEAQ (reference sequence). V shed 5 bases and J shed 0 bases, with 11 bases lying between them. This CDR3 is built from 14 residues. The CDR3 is CASSRWESSYEQYF. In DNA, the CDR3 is TGTGCCAGCAGCCGATGGGAGAGCTCCTACGAGCAGTACTTC.

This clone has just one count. In DNA, the CDR3 is TGCGCCAGCAGCCAAGAGTCCCACGGGAGACCGTCCTACGAGCAGTACTTC. Residues: CASSQESHGRPSYEQYF. The chain recombines TRBV4-3 with TRBJ2-7; tentatively, D is TRBD2 (6 bases). CDR1 and CDR2 from the germline V gene are LGHNA and YSLEER. The CDR3 covers 17 residues. V was cut by 0 bases and J by 1 base, with 16 bases left in between.